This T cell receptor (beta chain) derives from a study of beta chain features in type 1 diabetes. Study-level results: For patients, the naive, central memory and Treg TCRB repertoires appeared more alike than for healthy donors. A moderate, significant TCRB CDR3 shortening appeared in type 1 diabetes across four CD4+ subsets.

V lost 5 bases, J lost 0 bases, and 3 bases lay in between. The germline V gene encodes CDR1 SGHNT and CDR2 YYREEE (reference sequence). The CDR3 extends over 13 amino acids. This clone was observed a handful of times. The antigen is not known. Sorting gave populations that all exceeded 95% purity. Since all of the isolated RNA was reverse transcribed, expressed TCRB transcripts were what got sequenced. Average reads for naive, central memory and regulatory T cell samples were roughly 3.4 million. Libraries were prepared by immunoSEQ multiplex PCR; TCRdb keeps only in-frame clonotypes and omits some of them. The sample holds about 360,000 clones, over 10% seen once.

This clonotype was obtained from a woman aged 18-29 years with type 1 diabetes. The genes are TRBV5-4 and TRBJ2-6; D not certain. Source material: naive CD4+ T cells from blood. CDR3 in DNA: TGTGCCAGCAGGAGCTCTGGGGCCAACGTCCTGACTTTC. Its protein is CASRSSGANVLTF.